The next 4 T cell receptor beta chains were all read from a single sample in a study of patients and donors after allogeneic stem cell transplantation. TCRdb analysed the RT-PCR reads with MiXCR anew, one entry per CDR3 protein. The sample includes 800,000 to 1,000,000 distinct CDR3 sequences, approximately 18% seen only once; the top ten take around 6%. The specimen was blood, either unsorted or a sorted T cell fraction (not recorded which). Every receptor here comes from a human donor who was either an allogeneic HSCT recipient or a stem cell or donor lymphocyte infusion donor (not recorded which). It is not recorded whose cells these are; they may come from a transplant donor.

This clonotype appeared a few times. The chain links TRBV28 to TRBJ1-1; TRBD1 might be the D (5 bases). CDR3 length: 13 amino acids. Germline CDR1 is MDHEN and CDR2 is SYDVKM. V gave up 2 bases and J gave up 5 bases, with 9 bases separating them. The CDR3 is CASSLRQRTEAFF. As DNA, the CDR3 is TGTGCCAGCAGTTTAAGACAGAGGACTGAAGCTTTCTTT. The full variable domain, rest sourced from reference TRBV28 and TRBJ1-1, is DVKVTQSSRYLVKRTGEKVFLECVQDMDHENMFWYRQDPGLGLRLIYFSYDVKMKEKGDIPEGYSVSREKKERFSLILESASTNQTSMYLCASSLRQRTEAFFGQGTRLTVV.

The table lists this clonotype with a few counts. The CDR3 protein is CASSLGRGAGEQYF. CDR3 DNA: TGTGCCAGCAGCTTAGGCCGGGGGGCTGGGGAGCAGTACTTC. The V gene is TRBV7-7, the J gene TRBJ2-7, with a tentative D call TRBD2 (7 bases). The CDR3 totals 14 residues. V was shortened by 1 base and J by 7 bases, with 14 bases between the two germline ends. The germline gives CDR1 SSHAT, CDR2 FNYEAQ (reference sequence).

Details on this clonotype: A much larger clone differs from this one at a single base, so this may be a read error. The CDR3 coding sequence is TGTACCAGCAGTTCCAGCGGCCCCTACGAGCAGTACTTC. This sequence encodes CTSSSSGPYEQYF. The chain recombines TRBV6-5 with TRBJ2-7; maybe TRBD2 (5 bases). The length of the CDR3 is 13 residues. In germline, CDR1 is MNHEY, CDR2 SVGAGI.

A few counts support this clonotype. This CDR3 is CASSLSGLAGGLSYNEQFF. For the CDR3, the DNA is TGTGCCAGCAGTTTATCGGGACTAGCGGGGGGCCTCTCCTACAATGAGCAGTTCTTC. This chain uses TRBV6-5 with TRBJ2-1; 15 bases map to TRBD2. Losses at the gene ends were 4 bases for V and 0 bases for J; bases not matched to a gene: 7. Looked up from germline, CDR1 is MNHEY and CDR2 is SVGAGI. The CDR3 length is 19 residues.